The 26 T cell receptor beta chains below come from one sample, sequenced in a study of T cell responses to AZD1222 COVID-19 vaccine. Profiled with immunoSEQ multiplex PCR; TCRdb holds only in-frame clones, not every one. The sample has 120,000 or so clones, approximately 90% seen once. Source: peripheral blood, taken 28 days after the second AZD1222 dose. The receptors were gathered from an adult who received the AZD1222 COVID-19 vaccine.

This clone occurred once. The chain has TRBV28 and TRBJ1-1; D is ambiguous. Germline V lookup: CDR1 MDHEN, CDR2 SYDVKM. The CDR3 loop spans 13 amino acids. The V end lost 3 bases, the J end lost 0 bases, and 5 bases lay between the germline ends. The CDR3 reads CASSFSMNTEAFF. DNA for the CDR3: TGTGCCAGCAGTTTTAGTATGAACACTGAAGCTTTCTTT.

The CDR3 spells CASSIPGLSNNEQFF. The CDR3 DNA follows: TGCGCCAGCAGCATCCCGGGACTGTCTAACAATGAGCAGTTCTTC. This chain connects TRBV5-1 to TRBJ2-1, with a possible D match to TRBD2 (6 bases). The CDR3 totals 15 residues. The germline V gene has CDR1 SGHRS and CDR2 YFSETQ. V lost 4 bases, J lost 5 bases, and 16 bases lay in between. Looking up the rest from reference TRBV5-1 and TRBJ2-1 gives the full variable domain: KAGVTQTPRYLIKTRGQQVTLSCSPISGHRSVSWYQQTPGQGLQFLFEYFSETQRNKGNFPGRFSGRQFSNSRSEMNVSTLELGDSALYLCASSIPGLSNNEQFFGPGTRLTVL.

This chain connects TRBV11-2 to TRBJ1-4; D ambiguous. V gave up 8 bases and J gave up 5 bases, with 3 bases separating them. Germline CDR1 is SGHAT and CDR2 is FQNNGV. This CDR3 has 10 residues. CDR3 region: CASGNEKLFF. DNA for the CDR3: TGTGCCAGCGGGAATGAAAAACTGTTTTTT.

This sequence joins TRBV6-1 and TRBJ1-5; possibly TRBD1 for D (5 bases). Germline V gene data show CDR1 as MNHNS and CDR2 as SASEGT. Deletions cut 0 bases from V and 7 bases from J, with 13 bases between. CDR3 length: 15 residues. In DNA form, the CDR3 reads TGTGCCAGCAGTGAAGCCCAGGGAGGGAAGCAGCCCCAGCATTTT. Amino acid sequence: CASSEAQGGKQPQHF.

There are a few counts of this clone. This sequence joins TRBV24-1 and TRBJ1-2, with 9 nucleotides matching TRBD1. CDR1 is KGHDR, CDR2 SFDVKD, per germline. Trimming took 3 bases from V and 5 from J; bases not matched to a gene: 9. This CDR3 is built from 16 residues. This chain's CDR3 is CATSDRRQGERYGYTF. The CDR3 nucleotides are TGTGCCACCAGTGATCGTAGACAGGGGGAACGGTATGGCTACACCTTC.

The chain carries TRBV10-3 and TRBJ2-7; 13 bases are shared with TRBD2. CDR1 and CDR2 from the germline V gene are ENHRY and SYGVKD. J lost 5 bases, V lost 6 bases, and 1 base had no gene match. The CDR3 has 13 amino acids. CDR3 nucleotides: TGTGCCATCAGAGGGACTAGCGGGGACGAGCAGTACTTC. Protein product: CAIRGTSGDEQYF.

The chain uses TRBV18 and TRBJ2-6; 8 positions agree with TRBD1. V lost 2 bases to trimming and J lost 0 bases; unmatched junction nucleotides: 0. Germline V CDR1 and CDR2: KGHSH, LQKENI. The CDR3 is made up of 16 amino acids. DNA of the CDR3: TGTGCCAGCTCACCAGACAGGGGCTCTGGGGCCAACGTCCTGACTTTC. It codes for CASSPDRGSGANVLTF.

The V call is TRBV5-1, the J call TRBJ1-1, with a possible D match to TRBD1 (5 bases). Germline CDR1 and CDR2: SGHRS and YFSETQ. The CDR3 runs 15 residues. Trimming cost V 0 bases and J 3 bases, with 12 bases left between them. The CDR3 sequence: CASSLAAGWDTEAFF. The CDR3 nucleotides are TGCGCCAGCAGCTTGGCTGCAGGGTGGGACACTGAAGCTTTCTTT.

The rearrangement links TRBV30 to TRBJ2-7, with 7 bases that match TRBD1. The CDR3 totals 14 residues. Per germline, CDR1 GTSNPN and CDR2 SVGIG (reference sequence). J was trimmed by 2 bases and V by 3 bases; bases with no gene match: 7. CDR3 bases: TGTGCCTGGAGGTCCCGTGACAGGGCCTACGAGCAGTACTTC. Residues: CAWRSRDRAYEQYF.

CDR3 DNA: TGCGCCAGCAGAAGAAACTCCTATAATTCACCCCTCCACTTT. It yields the protein CASRRNSYNSPLHF. This chain joins TRBV5-1 and TRBJ1-6, with D hard to call. Germline V lookup: CDR1 SGHRS, CDR2 YFSETQ. There are 14 residues in the CDR3. V lost 5 bases to trimming and J lost 0 bases, with 6 bases between them.

This clone is medium-sized. CDR3 in amino acids: CASSSDPEAFF. In nucleotides, the CDR3 is TGTGCCAGCAGCAGCGACCCTGAAGCTTTCTTT. The J gene is TRBJ1-1, the V gene TRBV7-9; D unclear. The V and J ends lost 5 bases and 6 bases respectively, with 7 bases between them. This CDR3 region has 11 residues. Germline V gene lookup returns CDR1 SEHNR and CDR2 FQNEAQ (reference sequence).

This rearrangement joins TRBV6-4 to TRBJ1-4; 9 bases are a match to TRBD1. CDR3 length equals 15 residues. J was trimmed by 6 bases and V by 5 bases; bases with no gene match: 7. CDR1 and CDR2 from the germline V gene are MRHNA and SNTAGT. Written as DNA, the CDR3 is TGTGCCAGCAGTCGTCCGGGACAGGGTTATGAAAAACTGTTTTTT. It yields the protein CASSRPGQGYEKLFF.

This clone occurred a few times. This chain connects TRBV6-5 to TRBJ1-3; 7 bases fit TRBD1. The V gene's germline CDR1 is MNHEY and CDR2 SVGAGI. V gave up 4 bases and J gave up 0 bases; unmatched junction bases: 6. The CDR3 contains 16 residues. The CDR3 DNA reads as TGTGCCAGCAGTTTTACAGGGGCCCCCTCTGGAAACACCATATATTTT. Its protein is CASSFTGAPSGNTIYF.

For the CDR3, the DNA is TGTGCCAGCAGTTACAAAGCGGGACTGTCGATTGGTGGCTACACCTTC. Residues: CASSYKAGLSIGGYTF. This rearrangement joins TRBV28 to TRBJ1-2; TRBD1 might be the D (5 bases). CDR1 is MDHEN and CDR2 is SYDVKM in the germline V gene. The CDR3 has 16 residues. Trimming took off 4 bases at V and 7 bases at J, with 22 bases between the two ends.

The rearrangement uses TRBV2 and TRBJ2-7; possibly TRBD2 for D (5 bases). There are 14 residues in the CDR3. Trimming stripped 3 bases from V and 3 bases from J, with 12 bases between. The V gene's germline CDR1 is SNHLY and CDR2 FYNNEI. The CDR3: CASSDWADYYEQYF. As DNA, the CDR3 is TGTGCCAGCAGTGATTGGGCTGACTACTACGAGCAGTACTTC. The full variable domain, its missing parts supplied by reference TRBV2 and TRBJ2-7, is EPEVTQTPSHQVTQMGQEVILRCVPISNHLYFYWYRQILGQKVEFLVSFYNNEISEKSEIFDDQFSVERPDGSNFTLKIRSTKLEDSAMYFCASSDWADYYEQYFGPGTRLTVT.

V usage is TRBV29-1 and J usage is TRBJ2-2, with 12 bases aligning to TRBD2. The germline CDR1 and CDR2 sequences are SQVTM and ANQGSEA. The J segment lost 0 bases and the V segment lost 4 bases, leaving 6 bases of the junction unmatched. The CDR3 runs to 17 residues. In DNA, the CDR3 is TGCAGCGTTGGAGGGCTAGCGGGGGGGACGAACACCGGGGAGCTGTTTTTT. Translation gives CSVGGLAGGTNTGELFF.

This rearrangement joins TRBV28 to TRBJ2-7, with 8 bases that match TRBD1. The CDR3 covers 16 residues. V lost 5 bases to trimming and J lost 2 bases; unmatched junction nucleotides: 11. Germline V gives CDR1 MDHEN, CDR2 SYDVKM. The CDR3 bases are TGTGCCAGCAGTCGACAGCCGGGGACAGGACCCTACGAGCAGTACTTC. It is translated as CASSRQPGTGPYEQYF.

The gene calls are TRBV28 and TRBJ1-2; D unclear. Per the germline V gene, CDR1 is MDHEN and CDR2 is SYDVKM. V was pared by 3 bases and J by 1 base, with 12 bases between. The CDR3 spans 15 residues. CDR3 DNA: TGTGCCAGCAGTTTGAACTTACTAAGTAACTATGGCTACACCTTC. This codes for CASSLNLLSNYGYTF.

The genes are TRBV5-5 and TRBJ2-3, with TRBD2 identical over 10 bases. Losses at the gene ends were 0 bases for V and 1 base for J; bases not matched to a gene: 2. Germline V CDR1 and CDR2: SGHKS, YYEKEE (reference sequence). CDR3 length: 16 amino acids. The CDR3 region has the DNA TGTGCCAGCAGCTTGGGCCTAGCGGGGGGCACAGATACGCAGTATTTT. The encoded protein is CASSLGLAGGTDTQYF.

A few counts support this clone. The chain joins TRBV7-9 to TRBJ1-1; 7 bases fit TRBD1. This CDR3 region has 14 residues. Losses at the gene ends were 6 bases for V and 1 base for J; bases not matched to a gene: 5. CDR1 is SEHNR and CDR2 is FQNEAQ in the germline V gene (reference sequence). The CDR3 nucleotides read TGTGCCAGCAGACAGGGGATGGGGAACACTGAAGCTTTCTTT. As protein: CASRQGMGNTEAFF.

The chain recombines TRBV28 with TRBJ1-5; D remains ambiguous. The CDR3 is 16 residues long. The germline V gene has CDR1 MDHEN and CDR2 SYDVKM. Trimming took off 0 bases at V and 0 bases at J, with 9 bases between the two ends. CDR3 DNA: TGTGCCAGCAGTTTATGGGCAGGTAATAGCAATCAGCCCCAGCATTTT. It encodes CASSLWAGNSNQPQHF.

In DNA, the CDR3 is TGTGCCAGCAGCTTTTCCTACAATGAGCAGTTCTTC. Amino acids: CASSFSYNEQFF. The chain combines TRBV11-3 with TRBJ2-1; no reliable D call. The CDR3 length is 12 residues. The V gene's germline CDR1 is SGHNT and CDR2 YENEEA. V lost 3 bases, J lost 1 base, and 1 base lay in between.

The chain recombines TRBV4-1 with TRBJ2-2; no clear D gene. V was cut by 1 base and J by 0 bases, with 9 bases left in between. CDR3 length equals 16 residues. Germline V lookup: CDR1 MGHRA, CDR2 YSYEKL. This chain's CDR3 is CASSQGLPANTGELFF. DNA of the CDR3: TGCGCCAGCAGCCAAGGTCTACCCGCGAACACCGGGGAGCTGTTTTTT.

The V call is TRBV5-5, the J call TRBJ1-1, with 8 bases aligning to TRBD1. The CDR3 consists of 15 residues. Trimming took 1 base from V and 2 from J; bases not matched to a gene: 4. From germline, CDR1 is SGHKS and CDR2 YYEKEE (reference sequence). The chain's CDR3 is CASSLLDRANTEAFF. The CDR3 region has the DNA TGTGCCAGCAGCTTGTTGGACAGGGCTAACACTGAAGCTTTCTTT.

The chain is built from TRBV21-1 and TRBJ2-1; the D call of TRBD2 is as the table states it, not checked on the DNA. TRBV21-1 is reported as a pseudogene. The CDR3 has 16 amino acids. The CDR3 reads CASSTMAGGLINEQFF. As DNA, the CDR3 is TGTGCCAGCAGCACTATGGCGGGGGGGCTAATTAATGAGCAGTTCTTC.

The chain uses TRBV5-1 and TRBJ2-2; perhaps TRBD2 as D (7 bases). Germline assignment: CDR1 SGHRS and CDR2 YFSETQ. Trimming took 6 bases from V and 7 from J, leaving 16 bases between them. The CDR3 contains 14 residues. The CDR3 bases are TGCGCCAGCAAGCGGGACATTCAAGGCGGGGAGCTGTTTTTT. As protein: CASKRDIQGGELFF.